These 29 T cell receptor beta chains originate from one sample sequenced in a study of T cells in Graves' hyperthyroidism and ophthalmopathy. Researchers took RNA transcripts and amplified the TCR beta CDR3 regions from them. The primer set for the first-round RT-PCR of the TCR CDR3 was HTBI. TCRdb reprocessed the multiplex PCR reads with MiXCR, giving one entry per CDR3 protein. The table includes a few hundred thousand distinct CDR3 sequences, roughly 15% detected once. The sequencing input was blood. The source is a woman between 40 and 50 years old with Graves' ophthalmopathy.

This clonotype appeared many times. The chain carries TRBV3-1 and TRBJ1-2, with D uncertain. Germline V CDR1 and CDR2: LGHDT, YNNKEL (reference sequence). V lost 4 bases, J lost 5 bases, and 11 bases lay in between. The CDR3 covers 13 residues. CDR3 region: CASSRAASYGYTF. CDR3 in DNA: TGTGCCAGCAGCCGGGCAGCGTCATATGGCTACACCTTC.

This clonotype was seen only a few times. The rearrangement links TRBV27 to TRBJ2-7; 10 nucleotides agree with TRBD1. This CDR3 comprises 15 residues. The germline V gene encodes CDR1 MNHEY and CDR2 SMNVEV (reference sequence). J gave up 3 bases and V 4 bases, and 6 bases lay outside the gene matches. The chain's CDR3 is CASSSPGQGFYEQYF. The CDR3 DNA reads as TGTGCCAGCAGTTCTCCGGGACAGGGGTTCTACGAGCAGTACTTC.

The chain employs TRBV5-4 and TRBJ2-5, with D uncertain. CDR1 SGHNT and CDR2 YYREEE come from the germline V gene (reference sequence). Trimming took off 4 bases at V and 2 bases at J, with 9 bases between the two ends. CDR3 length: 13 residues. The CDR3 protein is CASSPNQQETQYF. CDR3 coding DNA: TGTGCCAGCAGCCCGAATCAACAAGAGACCCAGTACTTC. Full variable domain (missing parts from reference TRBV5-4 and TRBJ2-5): ETGVTQSPTHLIKTRGQQVTLRCSSQSGHNTVSWYQQALGQGPQFIFQYYREEENGRGNFPPRFSGLQFPNYSSELNVNALELDDSALYLCASSPNQQETQYFGPGTRLLVL.

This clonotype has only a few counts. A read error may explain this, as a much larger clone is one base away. CDR3 loop: CASTQGLPTGELFF. CDR3 in DNA: TGTGCCAGCACCCAGGGACTACCTACCGGGGAGCTGTTTTTT. The rearrangement joins TRBV2 to TRBJ2-2; TRBD2 matches 7 bases. The CDR3 is 14 residues long. The junction had 7 bases not matched to a gene; V was cut back by 7 bases and J by 5 bases. Germline CDR1 reads SNHLY; CDR2 reads FYNNEI.

This CDR3 is CSAVQSSGANVLTF. In DNA, the CDR3 is TGCAGTGCAGTACAGTCCTCTGGGGCCAACGTCCTGACTTTC. The chain combines TRBV20-1 with TRBJ2-6, with unresolved D. V lost 6 bases and J lost 0, with 9 bases in between. The CDR3 covers 14 residues. The germline gives CDR1 DFQATT, CDR2 SNEGSKA (reference sequence).

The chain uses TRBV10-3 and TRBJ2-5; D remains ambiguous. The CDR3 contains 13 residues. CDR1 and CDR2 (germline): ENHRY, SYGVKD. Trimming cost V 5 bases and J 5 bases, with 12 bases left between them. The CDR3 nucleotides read TGTGCCATCAGTTCAGGACCTGGGGAGACCCAGTACTTC. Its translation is CAISSGPGETQYF.

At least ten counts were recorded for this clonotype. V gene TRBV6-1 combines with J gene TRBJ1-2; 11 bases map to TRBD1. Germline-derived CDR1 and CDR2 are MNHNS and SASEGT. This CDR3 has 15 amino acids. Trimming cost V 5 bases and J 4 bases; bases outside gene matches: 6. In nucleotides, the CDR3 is TGTGCCAGCAGTTTGCTCGGGACAGGGGGCTATGGCTACACCTTC. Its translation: CASSLLGTGGYGYTF.

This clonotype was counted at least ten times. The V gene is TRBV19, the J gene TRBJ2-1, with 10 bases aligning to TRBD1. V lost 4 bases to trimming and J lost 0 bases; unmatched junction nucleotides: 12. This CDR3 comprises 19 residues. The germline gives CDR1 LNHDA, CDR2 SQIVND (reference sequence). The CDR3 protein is CASSNHRDRGPSSYNEQFF. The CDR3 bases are TGTGCCAGTAGTAACCACCGGGACAGGGGCCCAAGCTCCTACAATGAGCAGTTCTTC.

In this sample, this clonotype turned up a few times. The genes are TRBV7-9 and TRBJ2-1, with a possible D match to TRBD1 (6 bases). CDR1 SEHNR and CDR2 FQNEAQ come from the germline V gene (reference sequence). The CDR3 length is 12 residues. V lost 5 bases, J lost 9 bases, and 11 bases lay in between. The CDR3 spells CASSSRGSEQFF. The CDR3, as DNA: TGTGCCAGCAGCAGCAGGGGAAGTGAGCAGTTCTTC.

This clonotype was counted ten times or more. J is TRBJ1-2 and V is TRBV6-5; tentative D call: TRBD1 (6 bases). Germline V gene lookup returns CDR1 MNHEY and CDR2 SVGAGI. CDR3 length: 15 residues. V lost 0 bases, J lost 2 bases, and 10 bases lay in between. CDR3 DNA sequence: TGTGCCAGCAGTTACTCGGGGGGCCGAAACTATGGCTACACCTTC. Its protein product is CASSYSGGRNYGYTF.

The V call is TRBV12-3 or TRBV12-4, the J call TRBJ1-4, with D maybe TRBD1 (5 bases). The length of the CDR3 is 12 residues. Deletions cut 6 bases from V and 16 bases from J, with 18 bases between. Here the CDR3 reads CASSLGRGVRFF. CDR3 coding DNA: TGTGCCAGCAGCCTCGGTCGGGGCGTAAGGTTTTTT.

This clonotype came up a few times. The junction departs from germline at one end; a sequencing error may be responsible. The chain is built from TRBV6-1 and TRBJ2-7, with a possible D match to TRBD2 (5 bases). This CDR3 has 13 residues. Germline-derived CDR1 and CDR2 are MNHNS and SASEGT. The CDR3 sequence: CASSVGLSYEQYF. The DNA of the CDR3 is TGCGCCAGCAGTGTTGGACTTTCCTACGAGCAGTACTTC.

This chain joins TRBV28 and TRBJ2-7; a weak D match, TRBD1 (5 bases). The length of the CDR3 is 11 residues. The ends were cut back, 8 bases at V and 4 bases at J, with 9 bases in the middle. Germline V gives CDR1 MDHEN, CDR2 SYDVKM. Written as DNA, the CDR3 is TGTGCCAGCGGGGCCCGTTACGAGCAGTACTTC. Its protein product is CASGARYEQYF. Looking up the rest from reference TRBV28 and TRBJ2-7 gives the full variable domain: DVKVTQSSRYLVKRTGEKVFLECVQDMDHENMFWYRQDPGLGLRLIYFSYDVKMKEKGDIPEGYSVSREKKERFSLILESASTNQTSMYLCASGARYEQYFGPGTRLTVT.

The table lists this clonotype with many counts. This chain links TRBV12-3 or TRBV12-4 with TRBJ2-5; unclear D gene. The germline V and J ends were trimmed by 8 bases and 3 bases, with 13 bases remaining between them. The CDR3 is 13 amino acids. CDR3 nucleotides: TGTGCCAGCGGGTTAGGAAGGGAAGAGACCCAGTACTTC. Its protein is CASGLGREETQYF.

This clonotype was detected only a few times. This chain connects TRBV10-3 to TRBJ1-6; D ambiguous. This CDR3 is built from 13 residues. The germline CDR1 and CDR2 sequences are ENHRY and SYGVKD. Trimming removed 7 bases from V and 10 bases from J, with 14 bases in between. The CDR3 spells CAITDEVHSPLHF. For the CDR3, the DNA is TGTGCCATCACCGATGAGGTACACTCACCCCTCCACTTT.

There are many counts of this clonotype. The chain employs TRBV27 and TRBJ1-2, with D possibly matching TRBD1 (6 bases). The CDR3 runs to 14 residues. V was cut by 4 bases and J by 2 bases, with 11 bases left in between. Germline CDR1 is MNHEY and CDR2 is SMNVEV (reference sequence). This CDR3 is CASSYSQGNYGYTF. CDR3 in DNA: TGTGCCAGCAGTTATTCACAGGGAAACTATGGCTACACCTTC.

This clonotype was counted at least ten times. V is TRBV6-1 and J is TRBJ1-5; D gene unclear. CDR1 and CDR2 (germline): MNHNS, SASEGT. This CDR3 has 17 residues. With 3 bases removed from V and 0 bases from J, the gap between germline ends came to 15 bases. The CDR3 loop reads CASSDSGIVNSNQPQHF. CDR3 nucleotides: TGTGCCAGCAGTGACTCGGGCATCGTTAATAGCAATCAGCCCCAGCATTTT.

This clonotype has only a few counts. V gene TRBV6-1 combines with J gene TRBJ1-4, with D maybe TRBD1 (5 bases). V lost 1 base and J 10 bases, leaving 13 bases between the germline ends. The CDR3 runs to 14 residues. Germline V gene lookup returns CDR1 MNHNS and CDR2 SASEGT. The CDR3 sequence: CASSEGGDARKLFF. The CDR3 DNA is TGTGCCAGCAGTGAAGGGGGGGACGCCCGAAAACTGTTTTTT.

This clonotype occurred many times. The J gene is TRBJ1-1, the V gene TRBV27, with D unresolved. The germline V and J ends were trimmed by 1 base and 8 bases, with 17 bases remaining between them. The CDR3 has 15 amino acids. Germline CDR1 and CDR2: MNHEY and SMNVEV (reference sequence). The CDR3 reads CASSLYGLMGPEAFF. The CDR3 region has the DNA TGTGCCAGCAGTTTATACGGGCTAATGGGTCCGGAAGCTTTCTTT.

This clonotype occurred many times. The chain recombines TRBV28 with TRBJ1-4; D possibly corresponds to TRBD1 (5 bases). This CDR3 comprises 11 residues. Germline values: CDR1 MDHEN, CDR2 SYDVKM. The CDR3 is CRGSTNEKLFF. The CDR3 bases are TGTAGGGGATCAACTAATGAAAAACTGTTTTTT.

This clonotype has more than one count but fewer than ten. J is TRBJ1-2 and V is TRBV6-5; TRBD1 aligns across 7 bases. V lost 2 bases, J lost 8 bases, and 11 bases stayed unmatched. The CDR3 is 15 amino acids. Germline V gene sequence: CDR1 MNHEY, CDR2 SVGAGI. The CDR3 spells CASSYATGTAGGYTF. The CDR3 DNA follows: TGTGCCAGCAGTTACGCCACCGGGACAGCTGGGGGCTACACCTTC.

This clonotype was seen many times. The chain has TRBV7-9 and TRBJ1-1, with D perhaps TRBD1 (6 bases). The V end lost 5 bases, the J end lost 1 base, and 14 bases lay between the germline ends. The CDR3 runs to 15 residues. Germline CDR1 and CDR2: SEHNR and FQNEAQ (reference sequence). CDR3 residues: CASSIQGRRNTEAFF. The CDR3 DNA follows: TGTGCCAGCAGCATACAGGGCCGTCGGAACACTGAAGCTTTCTTT.

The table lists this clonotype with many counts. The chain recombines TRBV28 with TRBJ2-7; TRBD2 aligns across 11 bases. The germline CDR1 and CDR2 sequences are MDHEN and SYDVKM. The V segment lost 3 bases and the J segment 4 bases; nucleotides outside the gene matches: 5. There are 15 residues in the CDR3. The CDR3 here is CASSFLTSGKYEQYF. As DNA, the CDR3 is TGTGCCAGCAGTTTCCTGACTAGCGGGAAATACGAGCAGTACTTC.

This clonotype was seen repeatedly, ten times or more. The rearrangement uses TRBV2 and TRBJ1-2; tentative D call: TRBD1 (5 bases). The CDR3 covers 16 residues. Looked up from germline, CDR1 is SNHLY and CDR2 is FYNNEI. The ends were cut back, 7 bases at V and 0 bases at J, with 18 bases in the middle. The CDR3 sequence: CASKGDGGIANYGYTF. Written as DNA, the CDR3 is TGTGCCAGCAAGGGTGATGGGGGAATAGCTAACTATGGCTACACCTTC.

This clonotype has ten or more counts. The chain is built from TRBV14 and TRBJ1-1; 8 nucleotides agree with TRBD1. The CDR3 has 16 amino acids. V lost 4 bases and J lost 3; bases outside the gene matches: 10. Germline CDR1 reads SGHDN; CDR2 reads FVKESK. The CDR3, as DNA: TGTGCCAGCAGCCGTAGAACAGGGGGATCGGACACTGAAGCTTTCTTT. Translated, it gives CASSRRTGGSDTEAFF.

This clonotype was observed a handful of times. CDR3 coding DNA: TGTGCCAGCAGCGTAGGGACAGGTGCTTACAATGAGCAGTTCTTC. Its protein is CASSVGTGAYNEQFF. J is TRBJ2-1 and V is TRBV9; 7 bases align to TRBD1. Germline assignment: CDR1 SGDLS and CDR2 YYNGEE. After removal of 0 bases from V and 4 bases from J, the junction contained 4 bases not matched to a gene. The CDR3 contains 15 residues.

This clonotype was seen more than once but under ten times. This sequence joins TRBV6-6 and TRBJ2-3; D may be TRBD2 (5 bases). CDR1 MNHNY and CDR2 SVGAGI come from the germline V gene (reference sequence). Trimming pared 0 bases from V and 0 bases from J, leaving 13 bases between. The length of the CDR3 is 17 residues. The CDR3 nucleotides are TGTGCCAGCAGTTACTCGATGGAGCGGCTTAGCACAGATACGCAGTATTTT. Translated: CASSYSMERLSTDTQYF.

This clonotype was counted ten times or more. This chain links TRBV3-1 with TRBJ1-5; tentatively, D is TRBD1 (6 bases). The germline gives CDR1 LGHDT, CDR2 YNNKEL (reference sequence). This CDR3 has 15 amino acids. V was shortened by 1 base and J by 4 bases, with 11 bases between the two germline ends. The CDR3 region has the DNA TGTGCCAGCAGCCAAGCGTGGGGGGCGAATCAGCCCCAGCATTTT. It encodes CASSQAWGANQPQHF.

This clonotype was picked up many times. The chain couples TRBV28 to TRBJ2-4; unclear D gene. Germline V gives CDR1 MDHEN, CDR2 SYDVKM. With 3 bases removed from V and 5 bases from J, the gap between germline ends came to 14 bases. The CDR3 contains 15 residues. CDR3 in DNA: TGTGCCAGCAGTTTTGTGGCCCCCTCACAAAACATTCAGTACTTC. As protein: CASSFVAPSQNIQYF.